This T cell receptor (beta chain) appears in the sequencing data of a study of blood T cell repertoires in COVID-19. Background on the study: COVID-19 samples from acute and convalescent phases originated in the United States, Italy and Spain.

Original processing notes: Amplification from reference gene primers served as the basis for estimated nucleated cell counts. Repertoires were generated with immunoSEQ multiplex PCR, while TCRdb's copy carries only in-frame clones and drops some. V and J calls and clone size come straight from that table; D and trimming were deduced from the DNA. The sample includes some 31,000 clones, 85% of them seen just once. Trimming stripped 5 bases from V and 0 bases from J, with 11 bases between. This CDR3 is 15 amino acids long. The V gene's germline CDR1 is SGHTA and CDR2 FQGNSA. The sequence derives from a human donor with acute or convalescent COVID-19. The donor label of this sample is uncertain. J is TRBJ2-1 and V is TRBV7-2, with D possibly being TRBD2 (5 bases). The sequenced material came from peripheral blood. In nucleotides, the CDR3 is TGTGCCAGCAGCCTGGACGGGAACTCCTACAATGAGCAGTTCTTC. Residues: CASSLDGNSYNEQFF.